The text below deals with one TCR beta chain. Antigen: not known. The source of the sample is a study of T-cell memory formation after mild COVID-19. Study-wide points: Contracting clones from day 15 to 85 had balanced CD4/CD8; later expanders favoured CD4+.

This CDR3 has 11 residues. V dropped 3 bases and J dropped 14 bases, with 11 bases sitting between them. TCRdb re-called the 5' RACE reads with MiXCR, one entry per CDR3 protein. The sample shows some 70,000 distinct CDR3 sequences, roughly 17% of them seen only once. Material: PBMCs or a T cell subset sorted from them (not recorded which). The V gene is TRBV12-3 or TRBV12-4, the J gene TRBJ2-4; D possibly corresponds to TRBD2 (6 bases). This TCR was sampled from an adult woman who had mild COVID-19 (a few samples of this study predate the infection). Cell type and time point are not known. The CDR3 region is CASSFGRTKYF. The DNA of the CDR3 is TGTGCCAGCAGTTTTGGACGGACTAAGTACTTC.